This T cell receptor beta chain was found in a study of blood T cell repertoires in COVID-19. At the level of the study: PBMCs, B-cell-depleted T cells, or T cells provided the cDNA or gDNA that made up the material.

Using immunoSEQ multiplex PCR, the repertoire was profiled, and TCRdb retains in-frame clones only, with some absent. There are a few hundred thousand clones in the sample; around 85% occur only once, and roughly 5.3% lies in the top ten. CDR3 length equals 14 residues. In germline, CDR1 is MDHEN, CDR2 SYDVKM. The V segment lost 8 bases and the J segment 4 bases; nucleotides outside the gene matches: 5. This receptor was identified in a man aged 50 to 59 with active or convalescent COVID-19. The rearrangement uses TRBV28 and TRBJ2-7; 13 bases agree with TRBD2. Sequenced material: peripheral blood. The DNA for the CDR3 is TGTGCCAGCCGCGGACTAGCGGGAGTATACGAGCAGTACTTC. It translates to CASRGLAGVYEQYF. Combining the CDR3 with reference TRBV28 and TRBJ2-7 gives the whole variable domain DVKVTQSSRYLVKRTGEKVFLECVQDMDHENMFWYRQDPGLGLRLIYFSYDVKMKEKGDIPEGYSVSREKKERFSLILESASTNQTSMYLCASRGLAGVYEQYFGPGTRLTVT.